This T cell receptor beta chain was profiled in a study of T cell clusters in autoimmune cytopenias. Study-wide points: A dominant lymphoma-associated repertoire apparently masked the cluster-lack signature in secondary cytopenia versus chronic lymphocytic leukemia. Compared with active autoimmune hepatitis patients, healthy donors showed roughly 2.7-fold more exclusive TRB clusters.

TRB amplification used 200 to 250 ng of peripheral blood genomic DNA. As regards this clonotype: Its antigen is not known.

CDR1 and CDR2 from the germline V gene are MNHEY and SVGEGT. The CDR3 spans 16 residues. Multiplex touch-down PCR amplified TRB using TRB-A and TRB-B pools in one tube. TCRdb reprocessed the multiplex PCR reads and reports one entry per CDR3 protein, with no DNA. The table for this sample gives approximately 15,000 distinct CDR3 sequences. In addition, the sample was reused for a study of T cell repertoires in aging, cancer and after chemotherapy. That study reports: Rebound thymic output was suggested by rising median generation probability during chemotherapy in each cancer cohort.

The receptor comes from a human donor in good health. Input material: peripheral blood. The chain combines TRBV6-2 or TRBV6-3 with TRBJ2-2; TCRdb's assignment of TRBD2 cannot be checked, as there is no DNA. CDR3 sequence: CASSALAGLNTGELFF.